This TCR beta chain was found in a study of human T cells and chemical hapten exposure. Study summary: Throughout the approximately 25-week study, diphenylcyclopropenone was applied weekly to the patients' scalps. The patients, most of them female, presented with alopecia areata, totalis or universalis.

TCRdb used MiXCR to reprocess the RACE reads, holding one entry per CDR3 protein. The sample lists some 71,000 distinct CDR3 sequences, over 8.5% occurring once. This clonotype came up many times. Described time point: patch test 3, about 24 weeks after DPC sensitization. As for treatment: therapeutic diphenylcyclopropenone sensitization with weekly scalp DPC. The CDR3 loop spans 14 amino acids. V shed 6 bases and J shed 8 bases, with 14 bases lying between them. Per the germline V gene, CDR1 is MGHDK and CDR2 is SYGVNS. The source of this sequence is a woman in her forties or fifties with alopecia areata. Some clones in this sample may be carry-over from other donors' samples. The sample here was whole blood, taken in connection with sensitization to the hapten diphenylcyclopropenone (DPC). The V and J genes are TRBV25-1 and TRBJ1-6, with D maybe TRBD1 (6 bases). The CDR3, as DNA: TGTGCCAGCAGGCCCCGGGGGCCAGATTCACCCCTCCACTTT. Translated: CASRPRGPDSPLHF.